The entry below describes one TCR beta chain. The data originate from a study of blood T cell repertoires in COVID-19. Produced via immunoSEQ multiplex PCR; TCRdb's table is partial and in-frame only. The repertoire holds 200,000 to 250,000 clones, with around 89% as singletons. Looked up from germline, CDR1 is SGHRS and CDR2 is YFSETQ. Trimming at V came to 0 bases and at J to 0 bases, leaving 9 bases not matched to a gene. The CDR3 is 19 residues long. This clonotype was sampled from a woman aged 30 to 39 who had recovered from COVID-19. What was sequenced was PBMCs or T cells enriched from blood (not recorded which). The chain carries TRBV5-1 and TRBJ2-3, with 11 bases lining up with TRBD2. CDR3 region: CASSLGLAGNDRSTDTQYF. CDR3 in DNA: TGCGCCAGCAGCTTGGGACTAGCGGGGAATGATAGGAGCACAGATACGCAGTATTTT.